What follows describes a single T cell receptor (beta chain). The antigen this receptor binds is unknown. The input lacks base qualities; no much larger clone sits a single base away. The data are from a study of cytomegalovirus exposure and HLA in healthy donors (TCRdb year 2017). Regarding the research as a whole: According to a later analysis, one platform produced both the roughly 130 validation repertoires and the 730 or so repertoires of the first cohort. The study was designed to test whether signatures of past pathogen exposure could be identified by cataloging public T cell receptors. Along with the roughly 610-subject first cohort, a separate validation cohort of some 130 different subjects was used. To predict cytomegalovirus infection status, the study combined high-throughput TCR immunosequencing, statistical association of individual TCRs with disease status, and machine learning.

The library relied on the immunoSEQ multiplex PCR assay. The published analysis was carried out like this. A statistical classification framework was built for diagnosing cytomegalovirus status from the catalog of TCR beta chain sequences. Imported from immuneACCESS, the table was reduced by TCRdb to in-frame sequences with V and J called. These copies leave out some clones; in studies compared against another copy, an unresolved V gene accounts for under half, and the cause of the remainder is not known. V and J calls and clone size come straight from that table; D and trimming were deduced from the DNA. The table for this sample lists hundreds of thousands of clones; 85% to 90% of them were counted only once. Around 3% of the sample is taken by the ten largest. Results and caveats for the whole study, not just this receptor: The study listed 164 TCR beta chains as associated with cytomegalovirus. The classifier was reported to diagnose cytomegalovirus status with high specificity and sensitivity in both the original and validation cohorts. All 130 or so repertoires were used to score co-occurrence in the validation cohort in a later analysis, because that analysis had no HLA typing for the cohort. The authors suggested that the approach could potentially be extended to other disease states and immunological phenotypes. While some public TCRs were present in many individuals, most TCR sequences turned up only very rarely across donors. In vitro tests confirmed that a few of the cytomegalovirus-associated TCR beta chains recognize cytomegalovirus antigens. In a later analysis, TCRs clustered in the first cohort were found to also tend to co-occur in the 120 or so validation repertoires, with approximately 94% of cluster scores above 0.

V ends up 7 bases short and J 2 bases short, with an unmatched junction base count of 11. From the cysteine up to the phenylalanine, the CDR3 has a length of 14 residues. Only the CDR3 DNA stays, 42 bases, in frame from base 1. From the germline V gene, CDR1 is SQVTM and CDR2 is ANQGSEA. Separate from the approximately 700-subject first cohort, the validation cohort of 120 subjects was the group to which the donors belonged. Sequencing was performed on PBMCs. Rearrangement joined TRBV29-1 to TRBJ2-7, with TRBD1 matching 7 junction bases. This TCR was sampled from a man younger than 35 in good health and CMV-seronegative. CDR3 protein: CSALAGQAAYEQYF. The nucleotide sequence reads TGCAGCGCGTTGGCTGGACAGGCAGCCTACGAGCAGTACTTC.